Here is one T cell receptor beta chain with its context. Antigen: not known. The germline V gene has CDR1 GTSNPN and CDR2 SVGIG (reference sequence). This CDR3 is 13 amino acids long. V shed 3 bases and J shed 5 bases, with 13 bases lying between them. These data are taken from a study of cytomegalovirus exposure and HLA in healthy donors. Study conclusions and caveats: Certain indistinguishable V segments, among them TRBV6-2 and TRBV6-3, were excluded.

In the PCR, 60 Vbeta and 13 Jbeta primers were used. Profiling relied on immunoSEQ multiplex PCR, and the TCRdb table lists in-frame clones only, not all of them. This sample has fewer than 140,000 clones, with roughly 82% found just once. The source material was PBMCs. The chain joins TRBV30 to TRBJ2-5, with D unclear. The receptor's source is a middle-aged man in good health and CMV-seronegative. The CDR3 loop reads CAWRAPPHETQYF. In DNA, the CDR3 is TGTGCCTGGAGGGCCCCACCCCATGAGACCCAGTACTTC.